These 8 T cell receptor beta chains originate from one sample sequenced in a study of beta chain features in type 1 diabetes. The whole isolated RNA underwent reverse transcription, so sequencing captured expressed TCRB transcripts. Method: immunoSEQ multiplex PCR; TCRdb's copy keeps in-frame clones and lacks some. The sample lists some 150,000 clones, less than 15% occurring once. Their antigens are not known. Overall study results and limits: Type 1 diabetes patients had moderately but significantly shorter TCRB CDR3s in all four CD4+ subsets.

The sample was central memory CD4+ T cells from blood. These receptors all stem from a man aged 18-30 years with type 1 diabetes.

This clone was seen a few times. V and J are TRBV29-1 and TRBJ1-1; D unclear. V was cut by 6 bases and J by 0 bases, with 20 bases left in between. Germline CDR1 SQVTM, CDR2 ANQGSEA. The CDR3 is 16 residues long. CDR3 nucleotides: TGCAGCGTCTTACCCCAGCGACTACTCATGAACACTGAAGCTTTCTTT. Translating gives CSVLPQRLLMNTEAFF.

Remarks on this clone: Its ends do not fully match the called genes, so a read error is possible. The chain joins TRBV30 to TRBJ1-1, with 7 positions matching TRBD1. The length of the CDR3 is 15 residues. Germline assignment: CDR1 GTSNPN and CDR2 SVGIG (reference sequence). CDR3: CALSSNRGLNTEAFF. CDR3 sequence (DNA): TGTGCCTTGAGTTCGAACAGGGGTCTGAACACTGAAGCTTTCTTT.

This clone was seen more than once but under ten times. Given a much more abundant clone one base away, this may be a read error. J is TRBJ1-5 and V is TRBV4-1; the D gene is possibly TRBD1 (5 bases). Trimming left V 6 bases short and J 5 bases short, with 14 bases between. The CDR3 totals 14 residues. Germline CDR1 MGHRA, CDR2 YSYEKL. The CDR3 coding sequence is TGCGCCAGCAGATCGGGGGGTTTCGATCAGCCCCAGCATTTT. It encodes CASRSGGFDQPQHF.

This chain links TRBV4-2 with TRBJ2-3; tentatively, D is TRBD2 (5 bases). This CDR3 contains 16 residues. Germline values: CDR1 LGHNA, CDR2 YNFKEQ. V was cut by 0 bases and J by 1 base, with 11 bases left in between. This CDR3 is CASSQDPGRGTDTQYF. CDR3 in DNA: TGTGCCAGCAGCCAAGACCCGGGGAGAGGCACAGATACGCAGTATTTT.

The table lists this clone with many counts. This chain links TRBV7-2 with TRBJ2-1; D is possibly TRBD2 (7 bases). Germline lookup yields CDR1 SGHTA and CDR2 FQGNSA. This CDR3 has 15 residues. Trimming left V 1 base short and J 4 bases short, with 11 bases between. The CDR3 bases are TGTGCCAGCAGCTTAGTTGCGGGGGCTTACAATGAGCAGTTCTTC. Protein product: CASSLVAGAYNEQFF.

The chain has TRBV12-2 and TRBJ1-6. TRBV12-2 is tagged as a pseudogene. This CDR3 region has 14 residues. The CDR3 protein is CASRAGTLNSPLHF. CDR3 nucleotide sequence: TGTGCAAGTCGCGCCGGGACCCTGAATTCACCCCTCCACTTT.

This clone showed up just once. The chain couples TRBV30 to TRBJ1-6; D remains ambiguous. The CDR3 spans 13 residues. Trimming removed 0 bases from V and 10 bases from J, with 10 bases in between. The V gene's germline CDR1 is GTSNPN and CDR2 SVGIG (reference sequence). As DNA, the CDR3 is TGTGCCTGGAGTGTAACGTACGGGTCACCCCTCCACTTT. The encoded protein is CAWSVTYGSPLHF.

The sample holds a few counts of this clone. The V gene is TRBV27, the J gene TRBJ2-7; 11 nucleotides match TRBD1. V was pared by 7 bases and J by 6 bases, with 8 bases of the junction left unmatched. CDR3 length: 14 amino acids. The germline V gene encodes CDR1 MNHEY and CDR2 SMNVEV (reference sequence). CDR3 sequence: CASTPGQGAGEQYF. The CDR3 DNA sequence: TGTGCCAGCACCCCTGGACAGGGGGCGGGCGAGCAGTACTTC.